These 11 T cell receptor beta chains share one sample of origin, sequenced in a study of molecular identifiers for immune sequencing clone quantification. Via MiXCR, TCRdb re-called the PCR reads, giving one row per CDR3 protein. The data contain approximately 550,000 distinct CDR3 sequences, around 23% of them seen just once; the ten biggest clones take up roughly 0.77%. Sequencing used naive CD8+ T cells from blood, with Jurkat cell RNA spiked in. Subset reported: FACS-sorted CD8+CD4-CCR7+CD45RA+ naive T cells. The origin of the receptors is a human donor in good health. Some libraries in this study had Jurkat cell RNA spiked in.

Concerning this clonotype: The conserved final phenylalanine or tryptophan is absent from the CDR3, which likely points to a read error. The rearrangement uses TRBV7-9 and TRBJ2-1; tentative D call: TRBD1 (5 bases). The germline CDR1 and CDR2 sequences are SEHNR and FQNEAQ (reference sequence). The V gene lost 4 bases and the J gene lost 5 bases, with 12 bases spanning the gap. This CDR3 comprises 14 residues. For the CDR3, the DNA is TGTGCCAGCAGCTCCGACCAGGGCGACAATGAGCAGTTCGTC. This codes for CASSSDQGDNEQFV.

For this clonotype: One base away lies a much larger clone, so this may be a sequencing read error. V is TRBV27 and J is TRBJ2-7; TRBD1 is a possible D gene (6 bases). This CDR3 spans 15 amino acids. CDR1 MNHEY and CDR2 SMNVEV come from the germline V gene (reference sequence). CDR3 DNA sequence: TGTGTCAGCAGTTCAACAGGGTCCGGCTCCTACGAGCAGTACTTC. It yields the protein CVSSSTGSGSYEQYF.

This clonotype was counted between two and nine times. The chain links TRBV12-3 or TRBV12-4 to TRBJ1-5; 7 bases are shared with TRBD1. The CDR3 has 14 amino acids. The trim removed 3 bases at V and 3 bases at J, leaving 2 bases unmatched. The CDR3 nucleotides are TGTGCCAGCAGTTTTGGGACAGTCAATCAGCCCCAGCATTTT. As protein: CASSFGTVNQPQHF.

This clonotype has a count of ten or more. The chain has TRBV5-1 and TRBJ2-5; weak D call: TRBD1 (5 bases). The CDR3 sequence is 17 residues long. Between the trimmed V and J ends, which lost 3 bases and 2 bases, there was a span of 20 bases. Germline-derived CDR1 and CDR2 are SGHRS and YFSETQ. CDR3 amino acids: CASSSSVGAMGQETQYF. In nucleotides, the CDR3 is TGCGCCAGCAGCTCATCGGTTGGGGCGATGGGACAAGAGACCCAGTACTTC.

This clonotype was seen a few times. The J gene is TRBJ1-4, the V gene TRBV27; D call uncertain. Germline V gene sequence: CDR1 MNHEY, CDR2 SMNVEV (reference sequence). V lost 8 bases, J lost 0 bases, and 7 bases lay in between. The CDR3 contains 13 residues. The CDR3 region has the DNA TGTGCCAGCCGGACCGCAACTAATGAAAAACTGTTTTTT. It is translated as CASRTATNEKLFF.

The genes are TRBV11-2 and TRBJ2-1, with 9 bases matching TRBD2. Germline V lookup: CDR1 SGHAT, CDR2 FQNNGV. V was clipped by 0 bases and J by 3 bases; unmatched bases: 9. The CDR3 sequence is 18 residues long. The CDR3, as DNA: TGTGCCAGCAGCTTAGATGGGATAGCGGGAGATCGCTACAATGAGCAGTTCTTC. Protein product: CASSLDGIAGDRYNEQFF.

This clonotype was counted many times. The chain has TRBV7-6 and TRBJ2-7, with 9 bases fitting TRBD1. V was clipped by 4 bases and J by 3 bases; unmatched bases: 10. Germline lookup yields CDR1 SGHVS and CDR2 FNYEAQ. The CDR3 has 16 amino acids. The CDR3 nucleotides are TGTGCCAGCAGCTCCTCAACAGGACAGGGGCGCTACGAGCAGTACTTC. Its protein product is CASSSSTGQGRYEQYF.

Comments on this clonotype: This may be a read error, as it is one base from a much larger clone. This chain uses TRBV4-1 with TRBJ1-1; no definite D call. The CDR3 has 15 residues. The germline V gene encodes CDR1 MGHRA and CDR2 YSYEKL. The germline V and J ends were trimmed by 2 bases and 5 bases, with 15 bases remaining between them. This CDR3 reads CASSQPGPAWTEAFF. The CDR3 region has the DNA TGCGCCAGCAGCCAACCCGGACCCGCTTGGACTGAAGCTTTCTTT.

In this sample, this clonotype turned up many times. The rearrangement uses TRBV5-4 and TRBJ2-7; D uncertain. This CDR3 has 15 amino acids. V shed 3 bases and J shed 3 bases, with 16 bases lying between them. The germline V gene encodes CDR1 SGHNT and CDR2 YYREEE (reference sequence). The CDR3 nucleotides read TGTGCCAGCAGCTCCGTAACAGAACCGGTCTACGAGCAGTACTTC. It is translated as CASSSVTEPVYEQYF.

Comments on this clonotype: A much larger clone lies one base from this, so it may be a read error. V usage is TRBV7-8 and J usage is TRBJ2-7; D is possibly TRBD2 (6 bases). The germline V and J ends were trimmed by 0 bases and 3 bases, with 9 bases remaining between them. The CDR3 sequence is 14 residues long. In germline, CDR1 is SGHVS, CDR2 FQNEAQ. CDR3 loop: CASSLARGFYEQYF. Written as DNA, the CDR3 is TGTGCCAGCAGCTTAGCGCGGGGCTTCTACGAGCAGTACTTC.

This clonotype was observed a handful of times. The chain employs TRBV7-6 and TRBJ2-5; the D is unclear. This CDR3 comprises 15 residues. The germline CDR1 and CDR2 sequences are SGHVS and FNYEAQ. The V gene lost 0 bases and the J gene lost 2 bases, with 10 bases spanning the gap. In DNA form, the CDR3 reads TGTGCCAGCAGCTTAGCGCCCACAGCTCAAGAGACCCAGTACTTC. This gives the protein CASSLAPTAQETQYF.